Each of the 23 T cell receptor beta chains below was sequenced from the same sample in a study of identifying expanded T cells in peripheral blood. The assay was immunoSEQ multiplex PCR, and TCRdb's table has in-frame clones only and misses some. The profile covers about 52,000 clones, with about 80% appearing a single time and approximately 14% taken by the ten largest. Sequencing was carried out using blood. All receptors come from a person aged 18 to 75 in good health.

CDR3 nucleotide sequence: TGTGCCAGCGCCAGGACTAGCGGGAATCGGGACATTCAGTACTTC. Translating gives CASARTSGNRDIQYF. This chain links TRBV6-5 with TRBJ2-4, with TRBD2 matching over 12 bases. Germline CDR1 is MNHEY and CDR2 is SVGAGI. The CDR3 has 15 amino acids. V shed 8 bases, J shed 8 bases, and the junction held 10 bases outside the gene matches.

V and J are TRBV5-4 and TRBJ2-7, with 11 positions matching TRBD2. The CDR3 extends over 15 amino acids. Trimming cost V 0 bases and J 4 bases; bases outside gene matches: 3. Germline V lookup: CDR1 SGHNT, CDR2 YYREEE (reference sequence). The CDR3 bases are TGTGCCAGCAGCTTGGCGGCTAGCGGGAGGTACGAGCAGTACTTC. This translates into CASSLAASGRYEQYF.

This chain connects TRBV5-4 to TRBJ1-1; D may be TRBD1 (6 bases). The germline V and J ends were trimmed by 2 bases and 5 bases, with 16 bases remaining between them. This CDR3 spans 15 amino acids. The germline CDR1 and CDR2 sequences are SGHNT and YYREEE (reference sequence). CDR3 sequence (DNA): TGTGCCAGCAGCTTTGCGAGGGGGGAATTAACTGAAGCTTTCTTT. This translates into CASSFARGELTEAFF.

The rearrangement links TRBV5-4 to TRBJ2-1; 8 nucleotides match TRBD2. The CDR3 spans 13 residues. Germline CDR1 reads SGHNT; CDR2 reads YYREEE (reference sequence). Trimming at V came to 4 bases and at J to 13 bases, leaving 10 bases not matched to a gene. The CDR3 nucleotides are TGTGCCAGCAGCGAAATGGGGCGGGGGGACCAGTTCTTC. Translating gives CASSEMGRGDQFF. The full variable domain, in which reference TRBV5-4 and TRBJ2-1 provide the parts outside the CDR3, is ETGVTQSPTHLIKTRGQQVTLRCSSQSGHNTVSWYQQALGQGPQFIFQYYREEENGRGNFPPRFSGLQFPNYSSELNVNALELDDSALYLCASSEMGRGDQFFGPGTRLTVL.

The chain employs TRBV29-1 and TRBJ1-2; D remains ambiguous. V was trimmed by 5 bases and J by 4 bases, leaving 8 bases between them. CDR3 length: 11 amino acids. Germline assignment: CDR1 SQVTM and CDR2 ANQGSEA. CDR3 loop: CSVPGSYGYTF. The DNA for the CDR3 is TGCAGCGTTCCAGGAAGCTATGGCTACACCTTC.

This rearrangement joins TRBV18 to TRBJ1-1; D is uncertain. Trimming removed 1 base at V and 3 bases at J, with 12 bases between. Germline V gene data show CDR1 as KGHSH and CDR2 as LQKENI. There are 15 residues in the CDR3. The CDR3 sequence is CASSPRQNGDTEAFF. The CDR3 nucleotides are TGTGCCAGCTCACCACGCCAAAATGGGGACACTGAAGCTTTCTTT.

This rearrangement joins TRBV6-5 to TRBJ1-1; 8 nucleotides match TRBD1. The CDR3 sequence is 13 residues long. Germline V gene data show CDR1 as MNHEY and CDR2 as SVGAGI. J lost 7 bases, V lost 4 bases, and 5 bases had no gene match. The CDR3 protein is CASSLRTGREAFF. The CDR3 nucleotides are TGTGCCAGCAGTTTGCGGACAGGGCGTGAAGCTTTCTTT.

This chain links TRBV5-4 with TRBJ1-6, with D maybe TRBD1 (6 bases). Germline CDR1 is SGHNT and CDR2 is YYREEE (reference sequence). V lost 3 bases, J lost 9 bases, and 25 bases lay in between. CDR3 length equals 18 residues. The CDR3 reads CASSSPAFEPTRGSPLHF. The CDR3 DNA follows: TGTGCCAGCAGCTCGCCCGCCTTCGAACCTACCAGGGGTTCACCCCTCCACTTT.

V is TRBV7-9 and J is TRBJ2-1; 8 nucleotides line up with TRBD2. CDR3 size: 16 residues. V lost 1 base and J lost 8; bases outside the gene matches: 10. Germline V lookup: CDR1 SEHNR, CDR2 FQNEAQ (reference sequence). CDR3 in DNA: TGTGCCAGCAGCTTAGAAGCAGCGGGAGCCCGGGATGAGCAGTTCTTC. This sequence encodes CASSLEAAGARDEQFF.

The chain is built from TRBV19 and TRBJ1-1; D is unclear. The CDR3 loop spans 12 amino acids. The V and J ends lost 4 bases and 4 bases respectively, with 7 bases between them. From germline, CDR1 is LNHDA and CDR2 SQIVND (reference sequence). The chain's CDR3 is CASSNIFTEAFF. The CDR3 DNA reads as TGTGCCAGTAGTAACATCTTCACTGAAGCTTTCTTT. The whole variable domain, filled in from reference TRBV19 and TRBJ1-1, reads DGGITQSPKYLFRKEGQNVTLSCEQNLNHDAMYWYRQDPGQGLRLIYYSQIVNDFQKGDIAEGYSVSREKKESFPLTVTSAQKNPTAFYLCASSNIFTEAFFGQGTRLTVV.

This chain connects TRBV5-5 to TRBJ2-5; 11 bases fit TRBD1. The V gene end was trimmed by 4 bases and the J gene end by 4 bases; junction bases not matched to a gene: 6. Germline CDR1 SGHKS, CDR2 YYEKEE (reference sequence). The CDR3 length is 15 residues. The CDR3 loop is CASSPGQGEGETQYF. The CDR3 bases are TGTGCCAGCAGCCCGGGACAGGGGGAGGGAGAGACCCAGTACTTC.

The chain links TRBV2 to TRBJ1-2; D possibly corresponds to TRBD1 (6 bases). The ends were cut back, 5 bases at V and 4 bases at J, with 17 bases in the middle. Germline V lookup: CDR1 SNHLY, CDR2 FYNNEI. CDR3 size: 15 residues. The CDR3 region has the DNA TGTGCCAGCAGTTCGGACAGCCGAAACATCTATGGCTACACCTTC. The encoded protein is CASSSDSRNIYGYTF.

By frequency in the sample, this clone is medium-sized (0.01 to 0.1%). This chain uses TRBV27 with TRBJ1-5; no clear D. V lost 3 bases and J lost 4, with 7 bases in between. Germline V gene data show CDR1 as MNHEY and CDR2 as SMNVEV (reference sequence). The CDR3 extends over 13 amino acids. In nucleotides, the CDR3 is TGTGCCAGCAGTTTGCGCGAGAATCAGCCCCAGCATTTT. Amino acid sequence: CASSLRENQPQHF.

The genes are TRBV27 and TRBJ2-2, with D possibly matching TRBD2 (5 bases). Germline V gives CDR1 MNHEY, CDR2 SMNVEV (reference sequence). V lost 8 bases to trimming and J lost 2 bases, with 12 bases between them. This CDR3 spans 14 amino acids. The CDR3 DNA sequence: TGTGCCAGCCGAGAGGGCCTTAACACCGGGGAGCTGTTTTTT. Encoded protein: CASREGLNTGELFF.

The chain combines TRBV6-4 with TRBJ2-7, with 14 bases identical to TRBD2. Germline-derived CDR1 and CDR2 are MRHNA and SNTAGT. The junction had 8 bases not matched to a gene; V was cut back by 1 base and J by 0 bases. This CDR3 comprises 19 residues. The CDR3 protein is CASSDWMGLAGDFSYEQYF. The CDR3 DNA sequence: TGTGCCAGCAGTGACTGGATGGGACTAGCGGGAGATTTCTCCTACGAGCAGTACTTC.

The chain has TRBV18 and TRBJ2-5; no clear D gene. V was pared by 0 bases and J by 2 bases, with 13 bases between. This CDR3 contains 16 residues. The germline V gene encodes CDR1 KGHSH and CDR2 LQKENI. For the CDR3, the DNA is TGTGCCAGCTCACCACCACGAGACTCCGAGCAAGAGACCCAGTACTTC. Its translation: CASSPPRDSEQETQYF.

The chain couples TRBV7-9 to TRBJ2-1; 7 positions agree with TRBD2. The CDR3 runs 16 residues. Germline V gene sequence: CDR1 SEHNR, CDR2 FQNEAQ (reference sequence). Trimming took 5 bases from V and 3 from J; bases not matched to a gene: 10. The CDR3 sequence is CASSARLAGFYNEQFF. CDR3 in DNA: TGTGCCAGCAGCGCAAGACTAGCTGGGTTCTACAATGAGCAGTTCTTC.

This chain joins TRBV10-3 and TRBJ1-2; maybe TRBD1 (5 bases). CDR3 length: 11 residues. The V and J ends lost 10 bases and 7 bases respectively, with 13 bases between them. From germline, CDR1 is ENHRY and CDR2 SYGVKD. CDR3 loop: CATAGGAGYTF. CDR3 nucleotides: TGTGCCACCGCGGGAGGGGCTGGCTACACCTTC.

This clone came up a few times. The chain uses TRBV4-1 and TRBJ1-5; possibly TRBD1 for D (5 bases). Germline V lookup: CDR1 MGHRA, CDR2 YSYEKL. The CDR3 runs to 14 residues. V dropped 4 bases and J dropped 14 bases, with 21 bases sitting between them. CDR3 loop: CASSLQAEGSPKHF. The CDR3 DNA is TGCGCCAGCAGCCTCCAAGCCGAGGGGTCCCCAAAGCATTTT.

Only one count was recorded for this clone. J is TRBJ1-3 and V is TRBV30; D call uncertain. The CDR3 is 15 residues long. The germline V and J ends were trimmed by 3 bases and 2 bases, with 14 bases remaining between them. Germline CDR1 is GTSNPN and CDR2 is SVGIG (reference sequence). The CDR3 DNA reads as TGTGCCTGGAGGGGCGCTCCGTCTGCTGGAAACACCATATATTTT. It specifies CAWRGAPSAGNTIYF.

The gene calls are TRBV27 and TRBJ1-1; D call uncertain. The V gene's germline CDR1 is MNHEY and CDR2 SMNVEV (reference sequence). The CDR3 loop spans 14 amino acids. Trimming stripped 0 bases from V and 1 base from J, with 6 bases between. CDR3 amino acids: CASSLSRENTEAFF. DNA of the CDR3: TGTGCCAGCAGTTTATCCCGGGAGAACACTGAAGCTTTCTTT.

The rearrangement uses TRBV9 and TRBJ2-2, with a weak D call TRBD2 (5 bases). V lost 0 bases, J lost 4 bases, and 10 bases lay in between. The CDR3 is 15 residues long. Germline lookup yields CDR1 SGDLS and CDR2 YYNGEE. CDR3 nucleotides: TGTGCCAGCAGCGTAGCCAGCGGACGCACCGGGGAGCTGTTTTTT. As protein: CASSVASGRTGELFF.

This clone was seen a handful of times. This chain links TRBV9 with TRBJ1-3, with D hard to call. The CDR3 loop spans 14 amino acids. The germline V gene encodes CDR1 SGDLS and CDR2 YYNGEE. V lost 6 bases and J 9 bases, leaving 19 bases between the germline ends. CDR3 protein: CASTHGLDRSTIYF. The CDR3 nucleotides read TGTGCCAGCACCCATGGACTGGACCGGAGCACCATATATTTT.